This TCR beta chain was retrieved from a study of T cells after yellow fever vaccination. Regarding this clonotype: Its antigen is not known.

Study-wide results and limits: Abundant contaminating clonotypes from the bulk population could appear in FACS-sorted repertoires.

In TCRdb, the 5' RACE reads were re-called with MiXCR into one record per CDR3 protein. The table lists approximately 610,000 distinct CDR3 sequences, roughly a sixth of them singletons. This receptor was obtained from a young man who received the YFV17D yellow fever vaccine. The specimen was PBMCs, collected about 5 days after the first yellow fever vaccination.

In DNA form, the CDR3 reads TGTGCCAGCAGTCGATATTCAGGGGGCGGCTTGGTAGCCAAAAACATTCAGTACTTC. Its translation: CASSRYSGGGLVAKNIQYF. The chain carries TRBV4-2 and TRBJ2-4; 8 nucleotides line up with TRBD1. Germline V lookup: CDR1 LGHNA, CDR2 YNFKEQ. J lost 0 bases, V lost 6 bases, and 16 bases had no gene match. CDR3 size: 19 residues.